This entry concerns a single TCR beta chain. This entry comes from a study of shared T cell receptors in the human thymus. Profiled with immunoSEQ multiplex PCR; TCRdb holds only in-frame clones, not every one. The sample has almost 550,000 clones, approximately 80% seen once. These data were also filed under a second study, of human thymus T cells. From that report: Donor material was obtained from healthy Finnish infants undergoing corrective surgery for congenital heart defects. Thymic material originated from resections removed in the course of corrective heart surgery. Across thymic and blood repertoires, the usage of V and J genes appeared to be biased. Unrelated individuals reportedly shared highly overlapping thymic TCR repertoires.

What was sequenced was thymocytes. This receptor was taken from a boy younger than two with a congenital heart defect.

DNA of the CDR3: TGTGCCAGCAGCTTGGATAGCCAGGGGGGGAACACTGAAGCTTTCTTT. This sequence encodes CASSLDSQGGNTEAFF. V gene TRBV5-6 combines with J gene TRBJ1-1; 7 bases map to TRBD1. Per the germline V gene, CDR1 is SGHDT and CDR2 is YYEEEE. The CDR3 extends over 16 amino acids. Losses at the gene ends were 0 bases for V and 1 base for J; bases not matched to a gene: 6.